This record looks at one TCR beta chain sequence and its context. These data are taken from a study of blood T cell repertoires in COVID-19. Overall study: The study drew acute and convalescent COVID-19 samples from the United States, Italy and Spain.

The method was immunoSEQ multiplex PCR; TCRdb's version includes in-frame clones alone and lacks a portion of them. The table records tens of thousands of clones, around 84% of them present only once. This CDR3 region has 14 residues. Germline assignment: CDR1 DFQATT and CDR2 SNEGSKA (reference sequence). Trimming shortened V by 3 bases and J by 5 bases, and 11 bases separated the two germline ends. The specimen sequenced was peripheral blood. The chain uses TRBV20-1 and TRBJ1-6, with D hard to call. This TCR was recovered from a human donor in a cohort sampled during active COVID-19. This chain's CDR3 is CSASGPRDNSPLHF. DNA for the CDR3: TGCAGTGCTAGTGGGCCCCGGGATAATTCACCCCTCCACTTT.